Below, 3 T cell receptor beta chains from the same sample are listed, as sequenced in a study of Tregs in tolerant kidney transplant recipients. Sequenced by immunoSEQ multiplex PCR; TCRdb stores in-frame clones only, minus some. The repertoire holds fewer than 100,000 clones, around 90% seen once, with 0.34% in the top ten. The sample was Tregs from blood, taken before the transplant. Receptors originate from a human donor who received a combined kidney and bone marrow transplant.

V usage is TRBV6-6 and J usage is TRBJ1-1; no firm D call. V was clipped by 0 bases and J by 3 bases, with 8 bases between them. Germline V gives CDR1 MNHNY, CDR2 SVGAGI (reference sequence). CDR3 length: 14 residues. In DNA form, the CDR3 reads TGTGCCAGCAGTTACTCGTCGAGCGACACTGAAGCTTTCTTT. Translating it yields CASSYSSSDTEAFF.

The rearrangement links TRBV7-2 to TRBJ1-2; D is unclear. Germline V gene sequence: CDR1 SGHTA, CDR2 FQGNSA. CDR3 length equals 13 residues. V lost 4 bases, J lost 3 bases, and 9 bases lay in between. DNA of the CDR3: TGTGCCAGCAGCTCGGGCCCCGACTATGGCTACACCTTC. It translates to CASSSGPDYGYTF.

This clone has just one count. The chain employs TRBV2 and TRBJ2-1; D gene uncertain. V was pared by 4 bases and J by 8 bases, with 9 bases between. This CDR3 comprises 12 residues. Germline CDR1 SNHLY, CDR2 FYNNEI. The CDR3 loop reads CASSGQAYEQFF. CDR3 nucleotide sequence: TGTGCCAGCAGTGGGCAAGCGTATGAGCAGTTCTTC.